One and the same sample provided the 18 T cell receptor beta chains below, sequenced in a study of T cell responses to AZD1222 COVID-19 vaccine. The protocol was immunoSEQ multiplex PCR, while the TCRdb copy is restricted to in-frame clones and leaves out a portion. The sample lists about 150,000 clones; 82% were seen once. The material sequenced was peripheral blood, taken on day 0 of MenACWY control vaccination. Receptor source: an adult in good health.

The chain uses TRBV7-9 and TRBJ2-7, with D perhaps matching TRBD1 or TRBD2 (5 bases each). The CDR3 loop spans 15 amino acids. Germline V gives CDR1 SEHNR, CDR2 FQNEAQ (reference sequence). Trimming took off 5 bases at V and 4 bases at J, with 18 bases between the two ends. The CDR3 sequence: CASSLPGRRTYEQYF. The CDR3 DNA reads TGTGCCAGCAGCCTACCGGGACGCAGAACGTACGAGCAGTACTTC.

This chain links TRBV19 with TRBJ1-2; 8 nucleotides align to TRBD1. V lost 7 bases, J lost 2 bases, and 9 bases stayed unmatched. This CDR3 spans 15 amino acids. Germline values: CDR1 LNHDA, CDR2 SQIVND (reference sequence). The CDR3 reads CASTHDRGANYGYTF. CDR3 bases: TGTGCCAGTACCCACGACAGGGGTGCCAACTATGGCTACACCTTC.

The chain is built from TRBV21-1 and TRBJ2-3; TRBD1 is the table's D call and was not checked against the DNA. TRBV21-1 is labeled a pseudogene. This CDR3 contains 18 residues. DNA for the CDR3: TGTGCCAGCTCGACAGGGGGCCGCTCCCTTCCTAGCACAGATACGCAGTATTTT. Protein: CASSTGGRSLPSTDTQYF.

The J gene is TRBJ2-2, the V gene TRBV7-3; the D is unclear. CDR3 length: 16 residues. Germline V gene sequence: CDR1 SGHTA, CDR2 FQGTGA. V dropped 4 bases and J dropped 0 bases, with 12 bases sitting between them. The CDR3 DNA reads TGTGCCAGCAGCTCCCTTTCCTCCACGAACACCGGGGAGCTGTTTTTT. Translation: CASSSLSSTNTGELFF.

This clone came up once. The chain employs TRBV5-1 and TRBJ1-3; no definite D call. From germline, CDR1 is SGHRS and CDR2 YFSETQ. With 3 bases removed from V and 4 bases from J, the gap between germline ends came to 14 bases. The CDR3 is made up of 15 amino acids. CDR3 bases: TGCGCCAGCAGCTCCGAAGGTGCATTCGGAAACACCATATATTTT. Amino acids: CASSSEGAFGNTIYF.

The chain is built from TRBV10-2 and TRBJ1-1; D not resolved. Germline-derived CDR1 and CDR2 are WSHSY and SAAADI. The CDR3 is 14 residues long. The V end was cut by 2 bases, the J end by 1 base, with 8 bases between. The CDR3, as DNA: TGCGCCAGCAGTGAGGCCCGGGGGAACACTGAAGCTTTCTTT. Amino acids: CASSEARGNTEAFF.

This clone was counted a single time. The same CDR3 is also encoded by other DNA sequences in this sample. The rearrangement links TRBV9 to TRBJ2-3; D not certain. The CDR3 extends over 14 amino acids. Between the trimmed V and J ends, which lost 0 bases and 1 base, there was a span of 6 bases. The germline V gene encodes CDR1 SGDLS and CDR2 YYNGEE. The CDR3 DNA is TGTGCCAGCAGCGTAGTCCCGGGCACAGATACGCAGTATTTT. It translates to CASSVVPGTDTQYF. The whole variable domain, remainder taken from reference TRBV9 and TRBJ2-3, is DSGVTQTPKHLITATGQRVTLRCSPRSGDLSVYWYQQSLDQGLQFLIQYYNGEERAKGNILERFSAQQFPDLHSELNLSSLELGDSALYFCASSVVPGTDTQYFGPGTRLTVL.

The CDR3 reads CASSYSRGINEKLFF. DNA of the CDR3: TGTGCCAGCAGTTACTCCCGTGGAATTAATGAAAAACTGTTTTTT. The chain uses TRBV6-5 and TRBJ1-4; D is unresolved. Per the germline V gene, CDR1 is MNHEY and CDR2 is SVGAGI. V was trimmed by 0 bases and J by 4 bases, leaving 9 bases between them. This CDR3 has 15 amino acids.

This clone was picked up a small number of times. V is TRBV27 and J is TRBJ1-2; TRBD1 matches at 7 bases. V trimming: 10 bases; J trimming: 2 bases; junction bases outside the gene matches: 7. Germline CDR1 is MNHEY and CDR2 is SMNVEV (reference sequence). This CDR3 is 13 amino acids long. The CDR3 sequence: CATKDRRNYGYTF. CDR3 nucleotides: TGTGCCACCAAGGACAGGAGAAACTATGGCTACACCTTC.

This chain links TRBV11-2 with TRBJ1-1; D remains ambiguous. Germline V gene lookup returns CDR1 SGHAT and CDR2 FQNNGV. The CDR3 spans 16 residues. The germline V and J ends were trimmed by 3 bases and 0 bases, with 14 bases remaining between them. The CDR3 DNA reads TGTGCCAGCAGCTTTCTCTCCGCAGCCATGAACACTGAAGCTTTCTTT. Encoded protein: CASSFLSAAMNTEAFF.

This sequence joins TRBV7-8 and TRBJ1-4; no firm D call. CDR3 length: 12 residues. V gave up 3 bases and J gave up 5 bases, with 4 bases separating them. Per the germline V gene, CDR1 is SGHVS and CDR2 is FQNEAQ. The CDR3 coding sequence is TGTGCCAGCAGCTTCTCCAATGAAAAACTGTTTTTT. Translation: CASSFSNEKLFF.

CDR3 coding DNA: TGTGCCTGGAGCCTGGACAGGGGGTTTGAAAAACTGTTTTTT. Its protein is CAWSLDRGFEKLFF. This sequence joins TRBV30 and TRBJ1-4; 10 bases fit TRBD1. The ends lost 3 bases at V and 7 bases at J; junction bases unmatched: 5. The germline gives CDR1 GTSNPN, CDR2 SVGIG (reference sequence). CDR3 length: 14 amino acids.

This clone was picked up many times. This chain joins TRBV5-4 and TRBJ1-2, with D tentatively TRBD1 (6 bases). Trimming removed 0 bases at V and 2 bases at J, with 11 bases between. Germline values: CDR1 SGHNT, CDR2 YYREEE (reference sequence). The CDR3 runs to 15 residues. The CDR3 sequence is CASSLDQGLNYGYTF. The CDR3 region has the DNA TGTGCCAGCAGCTTGGACCAGGGGTTAAACTATGGCTACACCTTC.

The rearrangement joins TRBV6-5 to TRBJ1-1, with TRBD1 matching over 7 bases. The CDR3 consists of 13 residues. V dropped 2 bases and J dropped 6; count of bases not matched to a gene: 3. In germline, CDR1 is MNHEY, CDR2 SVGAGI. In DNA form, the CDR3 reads TGTGCCAGCAGTTACCTCGGACAGGCTGAAGCTTTCTTT. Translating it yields CASSYLGQAEAFF.

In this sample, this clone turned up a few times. For the CDR3, the DNA is TGTGCCAGCAGCCAACGGACAGGGCTGGACCTTAACTATGGCTACACCTTC. Its translation: CASSQRTGLDLNYGYTF. The chain employs TRBV3-1 (or the pseudogene TRBV3-2) and TRBJ1-2; the match to TRBD1 covers 8 bases. The V segment lost 2 bases and the J segment 1 base; nucleotides outside the gene matches: 9. Germline assignment: CDR1 LGHDT and CDR2 YNNKEL (reference sequence). This CDR3 is built from 17 residues.

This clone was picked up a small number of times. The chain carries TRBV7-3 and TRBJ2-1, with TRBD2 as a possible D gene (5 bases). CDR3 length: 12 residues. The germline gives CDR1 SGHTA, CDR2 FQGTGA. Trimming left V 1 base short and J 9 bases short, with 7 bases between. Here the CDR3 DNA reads TGTGCCAGCAGCTTAATCGCGGGTGAGCAGTTCTTC. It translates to CASSLIAGEQFF. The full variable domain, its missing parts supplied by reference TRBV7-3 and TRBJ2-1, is GAGVSQTPSNKVTEKGKYVELRCDPISGHTALYWYRQSLGQGPEFLIYFQGTGAADDSGLPNDRFFAVRPEGSVSTLKIQRTERGDSAVYLCASSLIAGEQFFGPGTRLTVL.

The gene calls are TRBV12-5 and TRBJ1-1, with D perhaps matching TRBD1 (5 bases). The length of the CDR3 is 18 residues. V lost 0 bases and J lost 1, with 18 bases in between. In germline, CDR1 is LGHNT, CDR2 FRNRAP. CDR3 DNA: TGTGCTAGTGGTTTGGTCATCGGGTCGGGGACGGCGAACACTGAAGCTTTCTTT. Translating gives CASGLVIGSGTANTEAFF.

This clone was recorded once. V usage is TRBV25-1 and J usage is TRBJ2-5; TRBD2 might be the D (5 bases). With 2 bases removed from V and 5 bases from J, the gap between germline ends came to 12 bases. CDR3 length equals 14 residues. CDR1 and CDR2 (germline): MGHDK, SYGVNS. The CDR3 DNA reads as TGTGCCAGCAGTGAAGCTGGCGGGCTGGAGACCCAGTACTTC. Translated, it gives CASSEAGGLETQYF.